These 25 T cell receptor beta chains were sequenced from one sample in a study of T cell responses to AZD1222 COVID-19 vaccine. Generated by immunoSEQ multiplex PCR, the TCRdb table keeps only in-frame clones and is missing some. Among around 150,000 clones, about 90% were seen once, and the ten largest hold 1.9%. The sample in question was peripheral blood, obtained on day 0 of AZD1222 vaccination. These receptors were collected from an adult in good health.

The sample holds a few counts of this clone. V gene TRBV19 combines with J gene TRBJ2-7; 9 bases match TRBD2. The germline V gene has CDR1 LNHDA and CDR2 SQIVND (reference sequence). Trimming took 5 bases from V and 2 from J; bases not matched to a gene: 4. This CDR3 spans 14 amino acids. CDR3 coding DNA: TGTGCCAGTAGTGTATCTAGCGGGGCCTACGAGCAGTACTTC. Translating gives CASSVSSGAYEQYF.

The chain uses TRBV6-2 or TRBV6-3 and TRBJ2-5, with 7 positions matching TRBD2. The CDR3 runs 18 residues. Unmatched junction bases numbered 18, after V lost 5 bases and J lost 3 bases. Germline CDR1 and CDR2: MNHEY and SVGEGT. The CDR3: CASSAETGTTRREETQYF. The CDR3 region has the DNA TGTGCCAGCAGTGCGGAAACCGGGACTACCCGAAGGGAAGAGACCCAGTACTTC.

This chain links TRBV30 with TRBJ1-5; 8 bases align to TRBD1. The ends lost 1 base at V and 6 bases at J; junction bases unmatched: 5. This CDR3 region has 14 residues. The germline V gene has CDR1 GTSNPN and CDR2 SVGIG (reference sequence). The CDR3 region has the DNA TGTGCCTGGAGTGACCAGGGGGCAGGTCAGCCCCAGCATTTT. Translating it yields CAWSDQGAGQPQHF.

The V gene is TRBV21-1, the J gene TRBJ2-5; no DNA check was done on the table's D call, TRBD1. TRBV21-1 is a known pseudogene. This CDR3 region has 16 residues. The CDR3 nucleotides are TGTGCCAGCAGCAAAGCGGTCGAGACAGGGGTGGAGACCCAGTACTTC. Protein sequence: CASSKAVETGVETQYF.

Only a few counts were recorded for this clone. This chain joins TRBV30 and TRBJ1-6; weak D call: TRBD1 (6 bases). Trimming stripped 4 bases from V and 10 bases from J, with 14 bases between. The germline gives CDR1 GTSNPN, CDR2 SVGIG (reference sequence). The CDR3 extends over 13 amino acids. As DNA, the CDR3 is TGTGCCTGGACCGACGCAGGGGAATCACCCCTCCACTTT. Its translation is CAWTDAGESPLHF.

The rearrangement joins TRBV6-1 to TRBJ1-1; weak D call: TRBD1 (5 bases). This CDR3 is 15 amino acids long. The V gene lost 0 bases and the J gene lost 2 bases, with 10 bases spanning the gap. Germline V CDR1 and CDR2: MNHNS, SASEGT. In DNA, the CDR3 is TGTGCCAGCAGTGAAGCCCGACAGAGAAACACTGAAGCTTTCTTT. Translated: CASSEARQRNTEAFF.

The chain employs TRBV5-1 and TRBJ1-2; D possibly corresponds to TRBD1 (5 bases). The germline CDR1 and CDR2 sequences are SGHRS and YFSETQ. With 4 bases removed from V and 1 base from J, the gap between germline ends came to 14 bases. The CDR3 loop spans 15 amino acids. The CDR3 reads CASSPQETVNYGYTF. The CDR3 bases are TGCGCCAGCAGCCCGCAAGAGACAGTTAACTATGGCTACACCTTC.

V and J are TRBV18 and TRBJ1-3; D is unclear. Trimming shortened V by 3 bases and J by 2 bases, and 14 bases separated the two germline ends. Germline assignment: CDR1 KGHSH and CDR2 LQKENI. The CDR3 has 16 amino acids. DNA of the CDR3: TGTGCCAGCTCACCGCTGGAGGGTGGCCCTGGAAACACCATATATTTT. Amino acids: CASSPLEGGPGNTIYF.

The chain employs TRBV6-5 and TRBJ2-5; a possible D gene is TRBD1 (6 bases). This CDR3 is built from 13 residues. The germline V gene has CDR1 MNHEY and CDR2 SVGAGI. V lost 6 bases to trimming and J lost 3 bases, with 11 bases between them. This CDR3 is CASRQGTKETQYF. In nucleotides, the CDR3 is TGTGCCAGCAGACAGGGAACGAAAGAGACCCAGTACTTC.

This chain connects TRBV3-1 (or the pseudogene TRBV3-2) to TRBJ1-5, with D possibly TRBD1 on 5 matching bases. Germline values: CDR1 LGHDT, CDR2 YNNKEL (reference sequence). Trimming left V 0 bases short and J 4 bases short, with 10 bases between. The CDR3 extends over 15 amino acids. DNA for the CDR3: TGTGCCAGCAGCCAAGATGCAGGGTTGAATCAGCCCCAGCATTTT. Its translation is CASSQDAGLNQPQHF.

The rearrangement uses TRBV2 and TRBJ2-7; D is uncertain. V was cut by 9 bases and J by 1 base, with 10 bases left in between. Germline values: CDR1 SNHLY, CDR2 FYNNEI. The CDR3 loop spans 12 amino acids. The CDR3 coding sequence is TGTGCCAGTACCTGGGGTTCCTACGAGCAGTACTTC. Residues: CASTWGSYEQYF.

A single count supports this clone. Other DNA sequences of this sample code for an identical CDR3. The chain combines TRBV19 with TRBJ2-1; TRBD1 aligns across 8 bases. Germline assignment: CDR1 LNHDA and CDR2 SQIVND (reference sequence). The V gene end was trimmed by 1 base and the J gene end by 4 bases; junction bases not matched to a gene: 9. CDR3 length equals 17 residues. CDR3 amino acids: CASSIGSGGAQYNEQFF. The CDR3 region has the DNA TGTGCCAGTAGTATAGGGTCAGGGGGCGCCCAATACAATGAGCAGTTCTTC.

The chain links TRBV12-5 to TRBJ1-3; tentative D call: TRBD1 (6 bases). Looked up from germline, CDR1 is LGHNT and CDR2 is FRNRAP. The germline V and J ends were trimmed by 5 bases and 0 bases, with 20 bases remaining between them. This CDR3 is built from 18 residues. CDR3 in amino acids: CASGTPPQGHHSGNTIYF. CDR3 DNA: TGTGCTAGTGGTACCCCCCCTCAGGGACACCACTCTGGAAACACCATATATTTT.

The genes are TRBV11-2 and TRBJ1-2; D gene ambiguous. Germline V gene data show CDR1 as SGHAT and CDR2 as FQNNGV. This CDR3 region has 13 residues. V was cut by 5 bases and J by 4 bases, with 11 bases left in between. CDR3 protein: CASSRPGTYGYTF. CDR3 sequence (DNA): TGTGCCAGCAGCCGCCCAGGTACCTATGGCTACACCTTC.

This chain joins TRBV21-1 and TRBJ2-7; the DNA was not compared with TRBD2, the D call given in the table. TRBV21-1 is assigned pseudogene status. The CDR3 sequence is 16 residues long. The CDR3 nucleotides are TGTGCCAGCAGCAAAGTGTTAACGGCGGGACGAGGGGAGCAGTACTTC. Residues: CASSKVLTAGRGEQYF.

This chain's CDR3 is CASSTGEGEHGYTF. The CDR3 region has the DNA TGTGCCAGCAGTACCGGGGAGGGGGAACATGGCTACACCTTC. This rearrangement joins TRBV27 to TRBJ1-2; a possible D gene is TRBD1 (6 bases). V lost 5 bases, J lost 6 bases, and 16 bases lay in between. CDR1 and CDR2 from the germline V gene are MNHEY and SMNVEV (reference sequence). The CDR3 has 14 amino acids.

V gene TRBV27 combines with J gene TRBJ1-2, with 7 bases aligning to TRBD1. The CDR3 has 14 amino acids. Unmatched junction bases numbered 9, after V lost 6 bases and J lost 5 bases. Germline lookup yields CDR1 MNHEY and CDR2 SMNVEV (reference sequence). The CDR3 is CASRKPGQIYGYTF. In nucleotides, the CDR3 is TGTGCCAGCAGAAAACCGGGACAGATTTATGGCTACACCTTC.

The chain combines TRBV14 with TRBJ1-4, with 9 bases fitting TRBD1. CDR1 is SGHDN, CDR2 FVKESK, per germline. V was clipped by 6 bases and J by 8 bases; unmatched bases: 10. The CDR3 covers 15 residues. The CDR3 reads CASRRTGGAGEKLFF. CDR3 DNA sequence: TGTGCCAGCAGGCGAACAGGGGGCGCGGGGGAAAAACTGTTTTTT.

The chain is built from TRBV2 and TRBJ2-5, with D perhaps matching TRBD2 (6 bases). Per germline, CDR1 SNHLY and CDR2 FYNNEI. V dropped 7 bases and J dropped 3 bases, with 9 bases sitting between them. The CDR3 spans 12 residues. Here the CDR3 DNA reads TGTGCCAGCACTAGCGAGGAAGAGACCCAGTACTTC. It yields the protein CASTSEEETQYF.

This chain joins TRBV7-2 and TRBJ2-2, with TRBD1 matching 11 bases. This CDR3 region has 17 residues. V shed 2 bases and J 5 bases; nucleotides not matched to a gene: 7. CDR1 and CDR2 from the germline V gene are SGHTA and FQGNSA. The CDR3 here is CASSLIGQGAGTGELFF. The CDR3 DNA sequence: TGTGCCAGCAGCTTAATAGGACAGGGGGCAGGAACCGGGGAGCTGTTTTTT.

The CDR3 reads CASSLAGGYNEQFF. The CDR3 DNA reads TGTGCCAGCAGCTTAGCGGGGGGGTACAATGAGCAGTTCTTC. The chain uses TRBV7-8 and TRBJ2-1; 7 nucleotides agree with TRBD2. The V gene's germline CDR1 is SGHVS and CDR2 FQNEAQ. The CDR3 extends over 14 amino acids. The V and J ends lost 0 bases and 4 bases, in that order; junction bases with no gene match: 0. The full variable domain, rest sourced from reference TRBV7-8 and TRBJ2-1, is GAGVSQSPRYKVAKRGQDVALRCDPISGHVSLFWYQQALGQGPEFLTYFQNEAQLDKSGLPSDRFFAERPEGSVSTLKIQRTQQEDSAVYLCASSLAGGYNEQFFGPGTRLTVL.

The chain couples TRBV5-1 to TRBJ2-1; D gene ambiguous. Germline V gives CDR1 SGHRS, CDR2 YFSETQ. The CDR3 loop spans 14 amino acids. With 3 bases removed from V and 9 bases from J, the gap between germline ends came to 16 bases. The CDR3 loop is CASSYGKAESEQFF. CDR3 DNA: TGCGCCAGCAGCTACGGTAAGGCGGAAAGTGAGCAGTTCTTC.

The gene calls are TRBV20-1 and TRBJ1-5; no reliable D call. Germline V gene data show CDR1 as DFQATT and CDR2 as SNEGSKA (reference sequence). V gave up 6 bases and J gave up 3 bases, with 6 bases separating them. The CDR3 covers 11 residues. The DNA of the CDR3 is TGCAGTGCCGGAGTCAATCAGCCCCAGCATTTT. It is translated as CSAGVNQPQHF.

The chain employs TRBV27 and TRBJ1-6; 9 positions match TRBD1. Germline CDR1 MNHEY, CDR2 SMNVEV (reference sequence). The CDR3 spans 20 residues. J lost 7 bases, V lost 2 bases, and 18 bases had no gene match. The CDR3 nucleotides read TGTGCCAGCAGTTTAGTATCCATGACAGGGGGAGATCATTGGAATTCACCCCTCCACTTT. Translating gives CASSLVSMTGGDHWNSPLHF.

This clone has more than one count but fewer than ten. This chain joins TRBV11-2 and TRBJ1-3; TRBD1 matches 7 bases. The V gene end was trimmed by 7 bases and the J gene end by 3 bases; junction bases not matched to a gene: 9. The germline V gene has CDR1 SGHAT and CDR2 FQNNGV. The CDR3 extends over 15 amino acids. The CDR3 DNA reads as TGTGCCAGCAAACGAACCGGGACAGATGGAAACACCATATATTTT. Its translation is CASKRTGTDGNTIYF.